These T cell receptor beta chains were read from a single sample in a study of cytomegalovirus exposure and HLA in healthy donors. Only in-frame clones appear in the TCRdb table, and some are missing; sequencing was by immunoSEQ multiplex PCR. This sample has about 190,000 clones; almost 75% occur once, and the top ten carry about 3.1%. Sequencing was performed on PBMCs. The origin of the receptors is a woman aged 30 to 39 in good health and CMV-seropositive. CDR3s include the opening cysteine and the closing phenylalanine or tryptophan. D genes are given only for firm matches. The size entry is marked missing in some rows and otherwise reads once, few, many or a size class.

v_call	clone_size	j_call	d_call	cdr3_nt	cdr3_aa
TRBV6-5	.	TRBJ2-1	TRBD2	TGTGCCAGCAGTTACGGGTTTGCGGGAGGCTCAAAGCAGTTCTTC	CASSYGFAGGSKQFF
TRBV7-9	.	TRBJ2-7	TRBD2	TGTGCCAGCAGTCCCCGACTAGCGGGAGCTGTTGAGCAGTACTTC	CASSPRLAGAVEQYF
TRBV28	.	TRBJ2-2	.	TGTGCCAGCAGTAAGGGGACCGGGGAGCTGTTTTTT	CASSKGTGELFF
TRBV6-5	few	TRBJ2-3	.	TGTGCCAGCAGTTACGTTAGCGGAAGCACAGATACGCAGTATTTT	CASSYVSGSTDTQYF
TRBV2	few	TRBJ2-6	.	TGTGCCAGCAGTGAGGCGGGGCTTGGGGCCAACGTCCTGACTTTC	CASSEAGLGANVLTF
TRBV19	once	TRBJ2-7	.	TGTGCCAGTAGTCCCAGCGGCGGGTACTCCTACGAGCAGTACTTC	CASSPSGGYSYEQYF
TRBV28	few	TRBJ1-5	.	TGTGCCAGCAGCTTGGGCCTTCCCAATCAGCCCCAGCATTTT	CASSLGLPNQPQHF
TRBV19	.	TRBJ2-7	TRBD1	TGTGCCAGTAGTATACCGGGACAGGGGATACACGAGCAGTACTTC	CASSIPGQGIHEQYF
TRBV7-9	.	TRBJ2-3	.	TGTGCCAGCAGCCCAGAAGGAGGGCAGTATTTT	CASSPEGGQYF
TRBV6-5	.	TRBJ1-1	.	TGTGCCAGCAGAAACAGGGCCGGAACTGAAGCTTTCTTT	CASRNRAGTEAFF